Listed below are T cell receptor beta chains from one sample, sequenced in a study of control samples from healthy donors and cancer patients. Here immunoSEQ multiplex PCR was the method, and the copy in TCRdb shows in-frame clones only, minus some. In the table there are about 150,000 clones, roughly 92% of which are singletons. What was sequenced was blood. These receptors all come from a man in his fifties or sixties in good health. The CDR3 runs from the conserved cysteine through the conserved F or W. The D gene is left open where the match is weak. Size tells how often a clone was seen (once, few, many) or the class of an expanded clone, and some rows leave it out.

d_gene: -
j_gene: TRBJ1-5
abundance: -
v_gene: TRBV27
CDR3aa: CASSLSMSPSQPQHF
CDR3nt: TGTGCCAGCAGTTTATCGATGAGTCCCAGTCAGCCCCAGCATTTT

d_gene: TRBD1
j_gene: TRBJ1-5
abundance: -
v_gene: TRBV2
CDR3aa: CASRRDRSYSNQPQHF
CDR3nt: TGTGCCAGCAGGCGGGACAGATCTTATAGCAATCAGCCCCAGCATTTT

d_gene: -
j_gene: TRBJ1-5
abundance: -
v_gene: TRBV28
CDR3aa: CASSPRRQSAGQPQHF
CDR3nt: TGTGCCAGCAGTCCTCGCCGACAGTCCGCGGGACAGCCCCAGCATTTT

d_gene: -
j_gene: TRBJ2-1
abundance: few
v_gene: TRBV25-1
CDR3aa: CASSDSLSPYNEQFF
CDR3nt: TGTGCCAGCAGTGACTCCCTCAGCCCCTACAATGAGCAGTTCTTC

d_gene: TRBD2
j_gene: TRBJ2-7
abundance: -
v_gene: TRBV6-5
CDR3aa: CASIPTGGKSYEQYF
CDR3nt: TGTGCCAGCATCCCTACCGGGGGGAAGTCCTACGAGCAGTACTTC

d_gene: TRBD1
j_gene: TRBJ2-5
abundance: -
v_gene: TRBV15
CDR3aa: CATSSNDRGWEKETQYF
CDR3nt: TGTGCCACCAGCAGCAACGACAGGGGCTGGGAAAAAGAGACCCAGTACTTC

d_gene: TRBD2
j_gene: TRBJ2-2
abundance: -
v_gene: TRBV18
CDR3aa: CASSPTGTSVSGELFF
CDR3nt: TGTGCCAGCTCACCGACCGGGACTAGCGTCAGCGGGGAGCTGTTTTTT

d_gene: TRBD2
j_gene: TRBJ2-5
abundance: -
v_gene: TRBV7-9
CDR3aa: CASSLPVRLAGVVETQYF
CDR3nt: TGTGCCAGCAGCCTTCCCGTTCGACTAGCGGGAGTGGTAGAGACCCAGTACTTC

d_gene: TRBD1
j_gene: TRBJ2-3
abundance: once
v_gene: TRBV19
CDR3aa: CASRLGDSHTDTQYF
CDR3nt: TGTGCCAGTAGGCTAGGGGACAGCCACACAGATACGCAGTATTTT

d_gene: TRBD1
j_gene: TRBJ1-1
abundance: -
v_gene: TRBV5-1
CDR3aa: CASSGQGQNTEAFF
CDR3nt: TGCGCCAGCAGCGGACAGGGTCAGAACACTGAAGCTTTCTTT

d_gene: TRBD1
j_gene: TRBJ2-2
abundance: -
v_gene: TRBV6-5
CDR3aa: CASRGQGGFTGELFF
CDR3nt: TGTGCCAGCAGAGGACAGGGGGGTTTCACCGGGGAGCTGTTTTTT

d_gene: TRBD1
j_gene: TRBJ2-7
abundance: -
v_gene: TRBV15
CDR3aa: CATSSPGQGLNYEQYF
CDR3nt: TGTGCCACCAGCAGCCCCGGACAGGGGCTTAATTACGAGCAGTACTTC

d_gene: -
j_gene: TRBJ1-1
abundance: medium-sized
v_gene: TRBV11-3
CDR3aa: CASSQGLNTEAFF
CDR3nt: TGTGCCAGCAGCCAAGGATTGAACACTGAAGCTTTCTTT

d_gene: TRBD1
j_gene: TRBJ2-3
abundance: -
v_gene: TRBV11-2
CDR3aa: CASSASGQAFTDTQYF
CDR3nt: TGTGCCAGCAGCGCCTCCGGACAGGCTTTCACAGATACGCAGTATTTT

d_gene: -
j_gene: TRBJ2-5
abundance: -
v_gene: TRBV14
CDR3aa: CASSQAGRETQYF
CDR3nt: TGTGCCAGCAGCCAAGCAGGGAGGGAGACCCAGTACTTC

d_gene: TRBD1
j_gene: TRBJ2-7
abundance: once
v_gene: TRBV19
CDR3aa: CASSRRPGTGGVFEEQYF
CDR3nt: TGTGCCAGTAGTCGACGTCCCGGGACAGGGGGTGTTTTCGAGGAGCAGTACTTC

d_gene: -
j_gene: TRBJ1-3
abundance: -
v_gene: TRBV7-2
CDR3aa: CASSLDSGPRNTIYF
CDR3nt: TGTGCCAGCAGCTTAGATAGTGGCCCTAGGAACACCATATATTTT

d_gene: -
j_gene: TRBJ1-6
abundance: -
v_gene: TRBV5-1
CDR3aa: CASSPLGGADSPLHF
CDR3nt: TGCGCCAGCAGCCCCCTGGGAGGGGCGGATTCACCCCTCCACTTT

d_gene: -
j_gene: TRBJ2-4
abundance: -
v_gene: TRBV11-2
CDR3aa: CASSEQGGNIQYF
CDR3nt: TGTGCCAGCAGCGAACAGGGGGGGAACATTCAGTACTTC

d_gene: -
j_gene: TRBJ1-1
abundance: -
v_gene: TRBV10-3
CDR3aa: CAISPRGSGLSTEAFF
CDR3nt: TGTGCCATCAGTCCTCGTGGTTCGGGGCTGAGCACTGAAGCTTTCTTT

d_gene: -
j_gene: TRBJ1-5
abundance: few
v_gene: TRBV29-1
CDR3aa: CSVDGGGGQPQHF
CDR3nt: TGCAGCGTTGATGGGGGAGGAGGTCAGCCCCAGCATTTT

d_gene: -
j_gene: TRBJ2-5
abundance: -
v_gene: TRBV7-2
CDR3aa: CASSPKNQETQYF
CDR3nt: TGTGCCAGCAGCCCAAAGAACCAAGAGACCCAGTACTTC

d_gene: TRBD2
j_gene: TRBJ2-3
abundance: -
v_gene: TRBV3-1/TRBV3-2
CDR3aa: CASRMGLAATDTQYF
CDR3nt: TGTGCCAGCAGAATGGGACTAGCGGCCACAGATACGCAGTATTTT

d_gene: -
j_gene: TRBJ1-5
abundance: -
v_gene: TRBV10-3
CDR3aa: CAISETKNGSNQPQHF
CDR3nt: TGTGCCATCAGTGAGACCAAGAACGGGAGCAATCAGCCCCAGCATTTT

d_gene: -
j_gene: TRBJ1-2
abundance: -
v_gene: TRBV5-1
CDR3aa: CASSDLLGGEYGYTF
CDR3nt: TGCGCCAGCAGCGACCTTTTGGGTGGCGAGTATGGCTACACCTTC